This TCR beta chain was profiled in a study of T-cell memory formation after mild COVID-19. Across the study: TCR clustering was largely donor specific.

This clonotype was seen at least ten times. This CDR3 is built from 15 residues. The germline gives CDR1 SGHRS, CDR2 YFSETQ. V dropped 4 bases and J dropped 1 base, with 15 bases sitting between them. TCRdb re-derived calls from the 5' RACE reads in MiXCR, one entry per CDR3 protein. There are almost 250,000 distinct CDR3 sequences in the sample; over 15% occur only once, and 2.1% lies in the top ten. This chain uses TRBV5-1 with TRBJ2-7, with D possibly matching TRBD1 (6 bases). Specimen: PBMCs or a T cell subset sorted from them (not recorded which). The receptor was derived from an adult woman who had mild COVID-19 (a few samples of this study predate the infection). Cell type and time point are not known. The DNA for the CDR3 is TGCGCCAGCAGCCCCGAAGGACAGAGGTCCTACGAGCAGTACTTC. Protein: CASSPEGQRSYEQYF. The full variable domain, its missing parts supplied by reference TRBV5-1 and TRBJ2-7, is KAGVTQTPRYLIKTRGQQVTLSCSPISGHRSVSWYQQTPGQGLQFLFEYFSETQRNKGNFPGRFSGRQFSNSRSEMNVSTLELGDSALYLCASSPEGQRSYEQYFGPGTRLTVT.